This T cell receptor beta chain emerged from a study of STAT3 mutations in large granular lymphocyte leukemia. TCRbeta libraries averaged around 42,000 productive templates per sample. Measured with immunoSEQ multiplex PCR; TCRdb has only the in-frame clones, and not every one. The repertoire holds around 10,000 clones, more than 75% seen once, with roughly 34% in the top ten. Study-wide findings and caveats: Every T-LGLL patient had at least one immunodominant TCRbeta clonotype. In 6 of 18 patients, new TCR clonotypes emerged after therapy. A small but highly pathogenic clone may have been missed.

In the case of this clone: The antigen remains undetermined.

This CDR3 has 13 residues. The germline CDR1 and CDR2 sequences are MDHEN and SYDVKM. J was trimmed by 1 base and V by 6 bases; bases with no gene match: 1. Sequenced sample: peripheral blood mononuclear cells. V and J are TRBV28 and TRBJ1-2, with TRBD1 identical over 8 bases. The clonotype was recovered from a man between 60 and 75 years old with T-cell large granular lymphocyte leukemia. Some clones in this sample may be carry-over from other donors' samples. CDR3 DNA: TGTGCCAGCAGGGACAGGGTTAACTATGGCTACACCTTC. Protein product: CASRDRVNYGYTF.